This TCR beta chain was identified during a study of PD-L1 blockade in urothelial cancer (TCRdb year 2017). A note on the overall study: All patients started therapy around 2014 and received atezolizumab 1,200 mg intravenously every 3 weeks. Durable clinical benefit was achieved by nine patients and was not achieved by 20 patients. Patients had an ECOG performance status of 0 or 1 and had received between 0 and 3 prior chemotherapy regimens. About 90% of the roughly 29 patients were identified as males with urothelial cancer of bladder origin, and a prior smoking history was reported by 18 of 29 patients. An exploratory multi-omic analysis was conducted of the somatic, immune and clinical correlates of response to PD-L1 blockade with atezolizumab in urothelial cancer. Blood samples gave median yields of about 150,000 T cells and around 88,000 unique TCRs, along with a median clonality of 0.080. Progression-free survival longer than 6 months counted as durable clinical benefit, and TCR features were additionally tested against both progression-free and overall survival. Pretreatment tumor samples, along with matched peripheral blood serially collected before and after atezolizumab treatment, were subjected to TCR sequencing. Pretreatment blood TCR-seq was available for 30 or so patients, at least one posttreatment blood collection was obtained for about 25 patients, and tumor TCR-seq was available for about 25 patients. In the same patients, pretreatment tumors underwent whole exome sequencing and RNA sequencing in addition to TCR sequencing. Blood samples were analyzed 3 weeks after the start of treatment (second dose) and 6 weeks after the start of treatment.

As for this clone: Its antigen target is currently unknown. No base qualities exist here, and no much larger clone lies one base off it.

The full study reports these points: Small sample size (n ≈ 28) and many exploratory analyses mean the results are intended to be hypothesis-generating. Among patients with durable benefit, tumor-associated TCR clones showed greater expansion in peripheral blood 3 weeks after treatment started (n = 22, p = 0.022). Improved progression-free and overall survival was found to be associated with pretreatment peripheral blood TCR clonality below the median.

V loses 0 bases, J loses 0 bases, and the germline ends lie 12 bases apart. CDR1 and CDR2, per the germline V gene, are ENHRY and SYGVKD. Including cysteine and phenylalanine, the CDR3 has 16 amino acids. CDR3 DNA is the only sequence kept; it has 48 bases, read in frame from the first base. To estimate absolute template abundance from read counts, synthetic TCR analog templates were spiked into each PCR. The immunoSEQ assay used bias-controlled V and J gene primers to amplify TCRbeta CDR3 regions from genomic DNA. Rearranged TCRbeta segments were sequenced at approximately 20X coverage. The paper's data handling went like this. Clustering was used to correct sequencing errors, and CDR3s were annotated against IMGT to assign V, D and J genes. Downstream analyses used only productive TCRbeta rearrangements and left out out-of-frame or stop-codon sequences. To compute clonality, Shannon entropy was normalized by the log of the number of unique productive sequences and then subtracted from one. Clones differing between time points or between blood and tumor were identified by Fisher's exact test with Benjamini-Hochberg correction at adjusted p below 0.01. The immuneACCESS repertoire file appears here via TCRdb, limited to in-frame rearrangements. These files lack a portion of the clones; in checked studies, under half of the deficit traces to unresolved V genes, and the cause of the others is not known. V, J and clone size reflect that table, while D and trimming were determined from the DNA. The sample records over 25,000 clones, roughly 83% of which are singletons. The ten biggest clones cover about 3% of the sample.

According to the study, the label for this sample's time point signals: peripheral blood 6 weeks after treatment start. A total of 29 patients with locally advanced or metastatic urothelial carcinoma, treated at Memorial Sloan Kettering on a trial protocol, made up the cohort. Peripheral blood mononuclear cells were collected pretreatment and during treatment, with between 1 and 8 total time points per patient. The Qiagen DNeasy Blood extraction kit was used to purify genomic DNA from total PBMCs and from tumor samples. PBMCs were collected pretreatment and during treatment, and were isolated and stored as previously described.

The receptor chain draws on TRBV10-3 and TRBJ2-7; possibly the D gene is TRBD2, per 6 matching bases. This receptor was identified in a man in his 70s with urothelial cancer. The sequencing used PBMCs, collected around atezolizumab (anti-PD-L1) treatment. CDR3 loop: CAISESLLAGSYEQYF. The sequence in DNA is TGTGCCATCAGTGAGTCGTTACTAGCCGGCTCCTACGAGCAGTACTTC.